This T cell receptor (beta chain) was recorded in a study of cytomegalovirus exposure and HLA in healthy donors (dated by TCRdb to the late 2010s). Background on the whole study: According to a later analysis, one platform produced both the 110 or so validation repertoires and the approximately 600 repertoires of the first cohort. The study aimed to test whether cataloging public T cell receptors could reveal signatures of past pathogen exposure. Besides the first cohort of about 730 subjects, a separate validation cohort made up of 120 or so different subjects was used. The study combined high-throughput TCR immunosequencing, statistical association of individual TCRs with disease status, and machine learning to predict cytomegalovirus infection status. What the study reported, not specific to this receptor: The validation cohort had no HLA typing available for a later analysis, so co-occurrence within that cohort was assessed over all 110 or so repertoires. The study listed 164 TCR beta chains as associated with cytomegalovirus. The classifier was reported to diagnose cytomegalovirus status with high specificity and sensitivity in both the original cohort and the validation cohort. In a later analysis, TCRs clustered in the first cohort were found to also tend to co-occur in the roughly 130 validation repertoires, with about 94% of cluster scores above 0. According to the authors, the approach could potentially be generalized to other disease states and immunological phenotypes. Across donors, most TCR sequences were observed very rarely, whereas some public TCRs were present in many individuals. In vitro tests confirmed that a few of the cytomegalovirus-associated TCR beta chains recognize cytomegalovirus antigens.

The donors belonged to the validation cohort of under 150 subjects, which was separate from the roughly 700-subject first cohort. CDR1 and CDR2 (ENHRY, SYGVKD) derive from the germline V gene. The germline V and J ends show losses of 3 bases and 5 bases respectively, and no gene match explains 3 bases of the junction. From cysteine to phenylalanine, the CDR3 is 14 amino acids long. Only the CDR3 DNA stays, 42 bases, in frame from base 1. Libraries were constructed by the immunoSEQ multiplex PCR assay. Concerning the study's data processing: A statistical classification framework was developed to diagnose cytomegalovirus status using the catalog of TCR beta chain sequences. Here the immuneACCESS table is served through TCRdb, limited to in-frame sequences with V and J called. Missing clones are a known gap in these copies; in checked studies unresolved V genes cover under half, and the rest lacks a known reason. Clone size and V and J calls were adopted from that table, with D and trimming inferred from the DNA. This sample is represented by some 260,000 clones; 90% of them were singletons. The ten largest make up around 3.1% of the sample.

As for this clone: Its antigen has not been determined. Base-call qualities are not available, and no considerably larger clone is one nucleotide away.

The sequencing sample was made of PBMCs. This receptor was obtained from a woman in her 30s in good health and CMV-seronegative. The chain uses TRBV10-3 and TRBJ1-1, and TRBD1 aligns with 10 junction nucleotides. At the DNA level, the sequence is TGTGCCATCAGTGATGACAGGGGGCGGACTGAAGCTTTCTTT. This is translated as CAISDDRGRTEAFF.